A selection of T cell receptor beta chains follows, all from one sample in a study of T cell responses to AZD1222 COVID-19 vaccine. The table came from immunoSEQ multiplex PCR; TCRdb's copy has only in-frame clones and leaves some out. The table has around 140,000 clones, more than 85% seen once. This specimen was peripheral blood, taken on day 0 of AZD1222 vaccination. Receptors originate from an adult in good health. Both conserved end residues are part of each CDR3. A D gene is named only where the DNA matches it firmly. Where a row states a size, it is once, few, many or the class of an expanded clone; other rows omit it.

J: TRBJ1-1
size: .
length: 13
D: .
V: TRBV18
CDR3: CASSPGVDTEAFF
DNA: TGTGCCAGCTCACCAGGGGTCGACACTGAAGCTTTCTTT

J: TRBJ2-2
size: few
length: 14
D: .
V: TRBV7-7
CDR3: CASSLNVGTGELFF
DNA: TGTGCTAGCAGCTTGAACGTAGGGACCGGGGAGCTGTTTTTT

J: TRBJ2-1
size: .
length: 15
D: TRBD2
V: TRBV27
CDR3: CASRLGTSVPGEQFF
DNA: TGTGCCAGCAGACTCGGGACTAGCGTACCGGGTGAGCAGTTCTTC

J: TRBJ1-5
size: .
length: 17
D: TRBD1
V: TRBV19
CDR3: CASSIDRQGVGNQPQHF
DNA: TGTGCCAGTAGTATAGATCGACAGGGGGTCGGCAATCAGCCCCAGCATTTT

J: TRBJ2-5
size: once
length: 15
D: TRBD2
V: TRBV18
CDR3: CASSPSLGGGETQYF
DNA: TGTGCCAGCTCCCCCTCCCTTGGGGGAGGGGAGACCCAGTACTTC

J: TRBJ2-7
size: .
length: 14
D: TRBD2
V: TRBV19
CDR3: CASSMSLAVYEQYF
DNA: TGTGCCAGTAGTATGAGTCTAGCGGTCTACGAGCAGTACTTC

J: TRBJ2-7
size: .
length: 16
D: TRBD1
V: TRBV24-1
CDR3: CATRPGGRDRPYEQYF
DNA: TGTGCCACCAGACCCGGCGGTCGGGACAGACCCTACGAGCAGTACTTC

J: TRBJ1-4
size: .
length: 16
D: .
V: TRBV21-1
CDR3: CASSKSRDRVGEKLFF
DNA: TGTGCCAGCAGCAAAAGCCGGGACAGGGTCGGGGAAAAACTGTTTTTT

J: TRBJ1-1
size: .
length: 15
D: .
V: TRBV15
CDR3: CATSRAGTVSNEAFF
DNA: TGTGCCACCAGCAGAGCGGGGACGGTCTCGAACGAAGCTTTCTTT

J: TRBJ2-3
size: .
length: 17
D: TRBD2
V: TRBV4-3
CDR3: CASSQDRAGANRDTQYF
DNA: TGCGCCAGCAGCCAAGATAGAGCGGGGGCAAACCGGGATACGCAGTATTTT

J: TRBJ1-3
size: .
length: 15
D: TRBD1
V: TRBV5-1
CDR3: CASSPSTGVGNTIYF
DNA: TGCGCCAGCAGCCCGAGCACAGGGGTCGGAAACACCATATATTTT

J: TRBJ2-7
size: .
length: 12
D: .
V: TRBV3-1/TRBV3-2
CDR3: CASSQEGYEQYF
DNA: TGTGCCAGCAGCCAAGAGGGGTACGAGCAGTACTTC

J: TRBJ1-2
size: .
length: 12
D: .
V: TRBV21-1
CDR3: CASSRRGEGYTF
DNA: TGTGCCAGCAGCAGGAGGGGGGAAGGCTACACCTTC

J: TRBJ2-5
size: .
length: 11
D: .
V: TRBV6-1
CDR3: CASSTQETQYF
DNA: TGTGCCAGCAGTACACAGGAGACCCAGTACTTC

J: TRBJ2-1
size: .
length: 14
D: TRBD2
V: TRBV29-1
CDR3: CSVVAGGPINEQFF
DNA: TGCAGCGTCGTAGCGGGAGGGCCCATAAATGAGCAGTTCTTC

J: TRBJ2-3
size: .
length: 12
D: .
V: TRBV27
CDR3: CASSTLTDTQYF
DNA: TGTGCCAGCAGTACACTCACAGATACGCAGTATTTT

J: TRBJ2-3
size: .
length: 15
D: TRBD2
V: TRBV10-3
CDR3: CAISDSGGSTDTQYF
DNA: TGTGCCATCAGTGACAGCGGGGGAAGCACAGATACGCAGTATTTT

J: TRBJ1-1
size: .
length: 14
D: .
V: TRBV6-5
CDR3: CASTPSVSRPEAFF
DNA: TGTGCCAGCACTCCGTCGGTCTCTCGGCCTGAAGCTTTCTTT

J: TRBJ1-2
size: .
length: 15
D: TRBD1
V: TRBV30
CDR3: CAWSPGQGAFYGYTF
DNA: TGTGCCTGGAGTCCAGGACAGGGGGCATTCTATGGCTACACCTTC

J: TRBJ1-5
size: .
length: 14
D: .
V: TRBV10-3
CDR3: CATGFEGGNQPQHF
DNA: TGTGCCACCGGATTTGAGGGAGGCAATCAGCCCCAGCATTTT

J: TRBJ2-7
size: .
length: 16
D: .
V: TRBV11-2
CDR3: CASSSLTGRHHYEQYF
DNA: TGTGCCAGCAGCTCACTCACAGGGAGACACCACTACGAGCAGTACTTC

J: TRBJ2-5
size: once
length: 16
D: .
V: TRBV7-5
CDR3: CARSLTVGLLQETQYF
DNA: TGTGCCAGAAGCTTAACTGTGGGACTACTTCAAGAGACCCAGTACTTC

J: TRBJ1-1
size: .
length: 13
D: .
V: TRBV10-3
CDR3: CAISRDKNTEAFF
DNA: TGTGCCATCAGCCGGGACAAGAACACTGAAGCTTTCTTT

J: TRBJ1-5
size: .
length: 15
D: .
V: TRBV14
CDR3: CASSHRRVSGQPQHF
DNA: TGTGCCAGCAGCCACCGAAGGGTGAGCGGTCAGCCCCAGCATTTT